This record covers a single T cell receptor (beta chain). The length of the CDR3 is 14 residues. Germline loops: CDR1 MDHEN, CDR2 SYDVKM. Trimming took 10 bases from V and 0 from J, leaving 16 bases between them. This entry comes from a study of CD8 T cells in Susac syndrome. TEMRA cells were FACS-enriched, with CD8+ and CD4+ T cells isolated negatively. Reverse transcription of roughly 0.45 to 1 ug RNA was carried out with random hexamers. Amplification of TCR beta CDR3 spanned 54 Vbeta and 13 Jbeta via immunoSEQ multiplex PCR. TCRdb re-called the immunoSEQ multiplex PCR reads through MiXCR, storing one row per CDR3 protein. The table records around 130,000 distinct CDR3 sequences, roughly 80% of them present only once.

This TCR derives from a human donor with multiple sclerosis. This chain connects TRBV28 to TRBJ2-7, with a possible D match to TRBD2 (5 bases). The sample taken for sequencing was CD8+ T cells from PBMCs. The CDR3 here is CATSFYEGSYEQYF. The CDR3 DNA reads as TGTGCCACCTCTTTCTACGAGGGCTCCTACGAGCAGTACTTC.